A single sample is the source of the 31 T cell receptor beta chains below, sequenced in a study of blood T cell repertoires in COVID-19. The protocol was immunoSEQ multiplex PCR, while the TCRdb copy is restricted to in-frame clones and leaves out a portion. The sample records 240,000 or so clones, approximately 86% being singletons. The sample taken for sequencing was peripheral blood. The receptors originated from a woman in her twenties or thirties who had recovered from COVID-19.

V and J are TRBV9 and TRBJ2-3; the match to TRBD2 covers 7 bases. Germline V gives CDR1 SGDLS, CDR2 YYNGEE. The CDR3 totals 17 residues. J lost 4 bases, V lost 3 bases, and 14 bases had no gene match. The chain's CDR3 is CASSGGRLAGPADTQYF. The CDR3 bases are TGTGCCAGCAGCGGAGGAAGATTAGCGGGCCCGGCAGATACGCAGTATTTT.

This clone was found once. J is TRBJ2-1 and V is TRBV5-6; 14 bases are shared with TRBD2. J was trimmed by 3 bases and V by 4 bases; bases with no gene match: 6. This CDR3 is built from 17 residues. CDR1 is SGHDT and CDR2 is YYEEEE in the germline V gene. The CDR3 DNA reads as TGTGCCAGCAGCCCAAGGACTAGCGGGGGGTACTACAATGAGCAGTTCTTC. Translated: CASSPRTSGGYYNEQFF. Variable domain in full (rest from reference TRBV5-6 and TRBJ2-1): DAGVTQSPTHLIKTRGQQVTLRCSPKSGHDTVSWYQQALGQGPQFIFQYYEEEERQRGNFPDRFSGHQFPNYSSELNVNALLLGDSALYLCASSPRTSGGYYNEQFFGPGTRLTVL.

J is TRBJ2-1 and V is TRBV7-6; no definite D call. Germline V lookup: CDR1 SGHVS, CDR2 FNYEAQ. The CDR3 covers 12 residues. With 5 bases removed from V and 4 bases from J, the gap between germline ends came to 6 bases. The CDR3 DNA reads TGTGCCAGCAGCCCCCGGTACAATGAGCAGTTCTTC. Amino acid sequence: CASSPRYNEQFF.

The CDR3 loop reads CASSLQGRLDTEAFF. The CDR3 region has the DNA TGCGCCAGCAGCTTACAGGGGAGGTTGGACACTGAAGCTTTCTTT. The rearrangement links TRBV5-1 to TRBJ1-1; 7 nucleotides line up with TRBD1. The ends lost 2 bases at V and 3 bases at J; junction bases unmatched: 7. There are 15 residues in the CDR3. Germline lookup yields CDR1 SGHRS and CDR2 YFSETQ.

The genes are TRBV28 and TRBJ1-5, with 9 bases matching TRBD1. The germline gives CDR1 MDHEN, CDR2 SYDVKM. Trimming at V came to 4 bases and at J to 4 bases, leaving 2 bases not matched to a gene. The CDR3 runs to 14 residues. The CDR3 is CASSWGQGNQPQHF. CDR3 DNA: TGTGCCAGCAGTTGGGGACAGGGTAATCAGCCCCAGCATTTT.

The gene calls are TRBV3-1 (or the pseudogene TRBV3-2) and TRBJ1-4; 7 positions match TRBD1. In germline, CDR1 is LGHDT, CDR2 YNNKEL (reference sequence). The CDR3 is 14 amino acids. Unmatched junction bases numbered 5, after V lost 3 bases and J lost 7 bases. CDR3 DNA sequence: TGTGCCAGCAGCCAGGCAGGGGGAGGTGAAAAACTGTTTTTT. It encodes CASSQAGGGEKLFF.

V is TRBV19 and J is TRBJ1-5, with 9 bases fitting TRBD1. The germline gives CDR1 LNHDA, CDR2 SQIVND (reference sequence). Trimming took 6 bases from V and 6 from J; bases not matched to a gene: 15. The CDR3 spans 17 residues. CDR3 residues: CASSGTGLTGAGQPQHF. The CDR3, as DNA: TGTGCCAGTAGCGGGACAGGGTTGACGGGAGCGGGTCAGCCCCAGCATTTT.

The rearrangement joins TRBV15 to TRBJ2-1, with D maybe TRBD1 (6 bases). V was shortened by 4 bases and J by 3 bases, with 13 bases between the two germline ends. The CDR3 has 15 amino acids. Germline CDR1 is LNHNV and CDR2 is YYDKDF (reference sequence). CDR3 bases: TGTGCCACCAGCATTAAGACAGGAGTCTACAATGAGCAGTTCTTC. This gives the protein CATSIKTGVYNEQFF.

The V and J genes are TRBV7-3 and TRBJ2-3, with 7 bases that match TRBD1. The ends lost 5 bases at V and 4 bases at J; junction bases unmatched: 6. The CDR3 covers 14 residues. In germline, CDR1 is SGHTA, CDR2 FQGTGA. The CDR3 nucleotides are TGTGCCAGCAGCACTGACAGGGTCGCAGATACGCAGTATTTT. This translates into CASSTDRVADTQYF.

The chain joins TRBV9 to TRBJ1-1; 8 bases map to TRBD1. CDR1 is SGDLS, CDR2 YYNGEE, per germline. The CDR3 is made up of 14 amino acids. With 3 bases clipped from V and 6 bases from J, the junction kept 7 bases outside the gene matches. The CDR3 DNA reads TGTGCCAGCAGCGGGACAGGGCCGGGCGCTGAAGCTTTCTTT. It encodes CASSGTGPGAEAFF.

The chain combines TRBV7-9 with TRBJ1-1; TRBD1 might be the D (6 bases). The CDR3 spans 12 residues. Trimming removed 2 bases at V and 7 bases at J, with 8 bases between. Germline CDR1 reads SEHNR; CDR2 reads FQNEAQ (reference sequence). In DNA form, the CDR3 reads TGTGCCAGCAGCTTAACAGGGATTGAAGCTTTCTTT. Amino acid sequence: CASSLTGIEAFF.

The rearrangement joins TRBV19 to TRBJ2-2; D not certain. The V and J ends lost 3 bases and 1 base respectively, with 6 bases between them. The CDR3 is 14 residues long. Germline V gene lookup returns CDR1 LNHDA and CDR2 SQIVND (reference sequence). The CDR3 DNA sequence: TGTGCCAGTAGTATGTTCGGGAACACCGGGGAGCTGTTTTTT. Translated: CASSMFGNTGELFF.

V gene TRBV4-3 combines with J gene TRBJ2-2; D uncertain. Germline CDR1 is LGHNA and CDR2 is YSLEER. The CDR3 consists of 13 residues. Deletions cut 0 bases from V and 4 bases from J, with 3 bases between. CDR3 region: CASSQDSTGELFF. CDR3 sequence (DNA): TGCGCCAGCAGCCAAGATAGCACCGGGGAGCTGTTTTTT.

This clone was observed once. The V and J genes are TRBV24-1 and TRBJ2-1, with 10 bases aligning to TRBD2. The V gene end was trimmed by 4 bases and the J gene end by 6 bases; junction bases not matched to a gene: 5. This CDR3 contains 15 residues. Per the germline V gene, CDR1 is KGHDR and CDR2 is SFDVKD. CDR3 DNA sequence: TGTGCCACCAGTGACCCAAGGACTAGCGGCAATGAGCAGTTCTTC. Its protein is CATSDPRTSGNEQFF.

The gene calls are TRBV2 and TRBJ2-1; 8 positions match TRBD2. Per germline, CDR1 SNHLY and CDR2 FYNNEI. This CDR3 is 16 amino acids long. J gave up 10 bases and V 7 bases, and 18 bases lay outside the gene matches. As DNA, the CDR3 is TGTGCCAGCACCTGGGCTAGCGGGCGGGAAGCACGCGAGCAGTTCTTC. Protein sequence: CASTWASGREAREQFF.

As to this clone: The same CDR3 arises from other DNA sequences in this sample as well. The V gene is TRBV7-2, the J gene TRBJ2-3, with no clear D. Germline lookup yields CDR1 SGHTA and CDR2 FQGNSA. CDR3 length equals 14 residues. V was shortened by 1 base and J by 1 base, with 6 bases between the two germline ends. In DNA, the CDR3 is TGTGCCAGCAGCTTAGGTTTAGGCACAGATACGCAGTATTTT. This translates into CASSLGLGTDTQYF.

The V call is TRBV30, the J call TRBJ1-5, with unresolved D. Germline V CDR1 and CDR2: GTSNPN, SVGIG (reference sequence). The CDR3 covers 14 residues. V was shortened by 0 bases and J by 7 bases, with 13 bases between the two germline ends. The CDR3 is CAWSVLGMGQPQHF. In DNA form, the CDR3 reads TGTGCCTGGAGTGTACTAGGGATGGGGCAGCCCCAGCATTTT.

About this clone: Germline and junction disagree at one end, which may indicate a read error. The chain combines TRBV7-9 with TRBJ2-1, with D possibly being TRBD2 (5 bases). The CDR3 loop spans 12 amino acids. Germline V gives CDR1 SEHNR, CDR2 FQNEAQ (reference sequence). For the CDR3, the DNA is TGTGCCACCAGCGCGGGTTACAATGAGCAGTTCTTC. Translated, it gives CATSAGYNEQFF.

The chain joins TRBV5-1 to TRBJ2-7; 8 bases map to TRBD2. The junction had 3 bases not matched to a gene; V was cut back by 4 bases and J by 0 bases. The germline CDR1 and CDR2 sequences are SGHRS and YFSETQ. CDR3 length: 14 amino acids. The CDR3 bases are TGCGCCAGCAGCGAGGGGACTAGCTCCTACGAGCAGTACTTC. Protein sequence: CASSEGTSSYEQYF.

The J gene is TRBJ2-1, the V gene TRBV5-4; TRBD1 might be the D (6 bases). From germline, CDR1 is SGHNT and CDR2 YYREEE (reference sequence). The CDR3 is 17 amino acids. V was clipped by 3 bases and J by 0 bases, with 16 bases between them. The CDR3 nucleotides read TGTGCCAGCAGCTCCGACCCCGGACAGCTCTCCTACAATGAGCAGTTCTTC. This encodes CASSSDPGQLSYNEQFF.

V is TRBV27 and J is TRBJ1-6; 7 bases match TRBD1. V trimming: 9 bases; J trimming: 0 bases; junction bases outside the gene matches: 8. CDR1 is MNHEY, CDR2 SMNVEV, per germline (reference sequence). The CDR3 loop spans 16 amino acids. CDR3 bases: TGTGCCAGGATGACAGGGCCTAGCTCCTATAATTCACCCCTCCACTTT. Translating it yields CARMTGPSSYNSPLHF.

V gene TRBV11-3 combines with J gene TRBJ2-3, with D maybe TRBD2 (5 bases). Trimming cost V 1 base and J 3 bases, with 8 bases left between them. The germline V gene has CDR1 SGHNT and CDR2 YENEEA. The CDR3 contains 14 residues. This CDR3 is CASSLGSGTDTQYF. For the CDR3, the DNA is TGTGCCAGCAGCTTAGGCTCGGGGACAGATACGCAGTATTTT.

This rearrangement joins TRBV27 to TRBJ2-7; TRBD2 aligns across 13 bases. J was trimmed by 6 bases and V by 6 bases; bases with no gene match: 14. Germline CDR1 is MNHEY and CDR2 is SMNVEV (reference sequence). CDR3 size: 17 residues. The CDR3 region has the DNA TGTGCCAGCAGCCCCCAGACTAGCGGGGGGCCCGGGTTCGAGCAGTACTTC. Protein: CASSPQTSGGPGFEQYF.

This clone was detected many times. The chain couples TRBV7-9 to TRBJ1-2; tentatively, D is TRBD1 (5 bases). The CDR3 sequence is 18 residues long. Trimming shortened V by 1 base and J by 3 bases, and 21 bases separated the two germline ends. Germline loops: CDR1 SEHNR, CDR2 FQNEAQ (reference sequence). CDR3 amino acids: CASSLVRQAGRLDYGYTF. The CDR3 DNA reads as TGTGCCAGCAGCTTAGTTCGTCAGGCGGGGCGACTTGACTATGGCTACACCTTC.

The rearrangement joins TRBV29-1 to TRBJ1-3; D perhaps matches TRBD1 (5 bases). Germline V CDR1 and CDR2: SQVTM, ANQGSEA. The V and J ends lost 3 bases and 2 bases respectively, with 17 bases between them. The CDR3 extends over 16 amino acids. CDR3: CSVEILSGGAGNTIYF. DNA for the CDR3: TGCAGCGTTGAGATTCTTTCCGGGGGGGCTGGAAACACCATATATTTT.

The genes are TRBV5-6 and TRBJ2-5, with D perhaps matching TRBD2 (7 bases). Germline V gene lookup returns CDR1 SGHDT and CDR2 YYEEEE. CDR3 length: 15 amino acids. Deletions cut 4 bases from V and 5 bases from J, with 18 bases between. CDR3 residues: CASSELGGARETQYF. The CDR3 DNA follows: TGTGCCAGCAGCGAACTGGGGGGGGCCAGGGAGACCCAGTACTTC.

The CDR3 is CASSIGTGNYGYTF. The CDR3 nucleotides are TGTGCCAGTAGTATAGGGACAGGGAACTATGGCTACACCTTC. The chain combines TRBV19 with TRBJ1-2; 8 nucleotides line up with TRBD1. The V gene's germline CDR1 is LNHDA and CDR2 SQIVND (reference sequence). V lost 1 base and J lost 2; bases outside the gene matches: 0. This CDR3 has 14 residues.

The rearrangement uses TRBV12-5 and TRBJ1-1; D is unclear. The CDR3 totals 13 residues. Germline values: CDR1 LGHNT, CDR2 FRNRAP. Trimming removed 6 bases from V and 5 bases from J, with 13 bases in between. The CDR3, as DNA: TGTGCTAGTGGCCTTTACTCGAGTACTGAAGCTTTCTTT. Encoded protein: CASGLYSSTEAFF. Using reference TRBV12-5 and TRBJ1-1 for the parts outside the CDR3, the full variable domain is DARVTQTPRHKVTEMGQEVTMRCQPILGHNTVFWYRQTMMQGLELLAYFRNRAPLDDSGMPKDRFSAEMPDATLATLKIQPSEPRDSAVYFCASGLYSSTEAFFGQGTRLTVV.

This chain connects TRBV6-4 to TRBJ2-1; D not resolved. The CDR3 has 11 amino acids. The germline CDR1 and CDR2 sequences are MRHNA and SNTAGT. V was pared by 6 bases and J by 10 bases, with 10 bases between. CDR3: CASRRSREQFF. In DNA, the CDR3 is TGTGCCAGCAGGCGGTCGCGGGAGCAGTTCTTC.

The CDR3 DNA is TGTGCCAGCTCACCAGTCTGGCAGGCCCCCTACGAGCAGTACTTC. Amino acid sequence: CASSPVWQAPYEQYF. The chain carries TRBV18 and TRBJ2-7, with D unresolved. Trimming shortened V by 2 bases and J by 2 bases, and 13 bases separated the two germline ends. This CDR3 contains 15 residues. Germline V gene data show CDR1 as KGHSH and CDR2 as LQKENI.

This clone was found once. The genes are TRBV3-1 (or the pseudogene TRBV3-2) and TRBJ1-6; 7 positions match TRBD1. The CDR3 runs to 14 residues. After removal of 1 base from V and 7 bases from J, the junction contained 1 base not matched to a gene. Germline V CDR1 and CDR2: LGHDT, YNNKEL (reference sequence). CDR3: CASSQAGQNSPLHF. The CDR3 DNA reads as TGTGCCAGCAGCCAAGCGGGACAGAATTCACCCCTCCACTTT.